Following are 16 T cell receptor beta chains from one sample sequenced in a study of regulatory T cells in long-lasting Graves disease (dated by TCRdb to about 2021). Explained via the paper, the time point label denotes: newly diagnosed GD, antithyroid drugs for less than 3 months. RNA was extracted from PBMCs in TRIzol for both TCR sequencing and RNA sequencing. Receptor libraries were prepared by multiplex PCR. Sequencer: Illumina HiSeq 4000. TCR beta libraries were built with iRepertoire HTBI primers and Arm-PCR amplification of CDR3 regions. The public sequencing data were trimmed at Q25 with fastp and processed into clonotypes with MiXCR by TCRdb, which kept only in-frame beta chains. Each CDR3 protein appears once, grouped with its most common genes and DNA. The sample includes some 400,000 distinct CDR3 sequences, with about 16% observed a single time. The ten largest clones take up over 15% of the sample.

This same sample was also part of a study on T cells in Graves' hyperthyroidism and ophthalmopathy.

Sequences were derived from peripheral blood mononuclear cells (PBMCs), sampled at new diagnosis, from a patient treated with antithyroid drugs. The receptors here all came from a woman in her thirties with Graves disease. Donor details come from another sample of the same person, matched by shared clones.

This clonotype was picked up many times. This chain uses TRBV11-1 with TRBJ1-5; a possible D gene is TRBD1 (6 bases). There are 20 residues in the CDR3. Germline CDR1 reads SGHAT; CDR2 reads FQDESV (reference sequence). Trimming removed 2 bases from V and 0 bases from J, with 23 bases in between. The CDR3 DNA follows: TGTGCCAGCAGCTTACGGACAGACCGGCTCCTTAAAGGTAGCAATCAGCCCCAGCATTTT. Amino acid sequence: CASSLRTDRLLKGSNQPQHF.

This clonotype has ten or more counts. The rearrangement links TRBV12-3 or TRBV12-4 to TRBJ1-5, with D possibly being TRBD1 (6 bases). Trimming took off 3 bases at V and 6 bases at J, with 12 bases between the two ends. CDR3 length equals 14 residues. The CDR3 reads CASSFQGGSQPQHF. CDR3 in DNA: TGTGCCAGCAGTTTCCAAGGGGGTAGTCAGCCCCAGCATTTT.

In its sample, this clonotype was seen a few times. The chain is built from TRBV7-9 and TRBJ2-2; 11 bases line up with TRBD2. The germline V gene encodes CDR1 SEHNR and CDR2 FQNEAQ (reference sequence). The J segment lost 0 bases and the V segment lost 5 bases, leaving 5 bases of the junction unmatched. CDR3 length equals 17 residues. CDR3 sequence: CASSPGLAGPNTGELFF. The CDR3 bases are TGTGCCAGCAGCCCAGGACTAGCGGGCCCGAACACCGGGGAGCTGTTTTTT.

This clonotype was recorded at least ten times. The genes are TRBV6-1 and TRBJ2-2; D call uncertain. Germline V gene lookup returns CDR1 MNHNS and CDR2 SASEGT. The CDR3 sequence is 13 residues long. V lost 4 bases and J 5 bases, leaving 8 bases between the germline ends. This CDR3 is CASSGVGTGELFF. In DNA, the CDR3 is TGTGCCAGCAGTGGCGTGGGGACCGGGGAGCTGTTTTTT.

The CDR3 nucleotides are TGTGCCAGCAGTTTAGGACTAGCGGGAGGTCACGAATCCTACAATGAGCAGTTCTTC. This encodes CASSLGLAGGHESYNEQFF. This rearrangement joins TRBV12-3 or TRBV12-4 to TRBJ2-1; TRBD2 aligns across 13 bases. The CDR3 has 19 residues. The V segment lost 1 base and the J segment 1 base; nucleotides outside the gene matches: 7.

A single count supports this clonotype. This may be a read error, as it is one base from a much larger clone. V is TRBV20-1 and J is TRBJ2-3; 9 nucleotides align to TRBD2. Germline CDR1 is DFQATT and CDR2 is SNEGSKA (reference sequence). The junction had 7 bases not matched to a gene; V was cut back by 3 bases and J by 6 bases. CDR3 length: 14 residues. This chain's CDR3 is CSASARGGRDTQYF. CDR3 DNA sequence: TGCAGTGCTAGTGCGCGGGGGGGCCGGGATACGCAGTATTTT.

This chain uses TRBV4-1 with TRBJ2-7, with D tentatively TRBD2 (6 bases). Trimming removed 4 bases from V and 0 bases from J, with 13 bases in between. This CDR3 spans 15 amino acids. In germline, CDR1 is MGHRA, CDR2 YSYEKL. CDR3 sequence reads: CASSPVVGGSYEQYF. The CDR3 DNA sequence: TGCGCCAGCAGCCCCGTCGTGGGAGGCTCCTACGAGCAGTACTTC.

V usage is TRBV27 and J usage is TRBJ1-3, with D possibly matching TRBD1 (5 bases). The V gene's germline CDR1 is MNHEY and CDR2 SMNVEV (reference sequence). CDR3 length: 16 amino acids. The V end lost 3 bases, the J end lost 0 bases, and 12 bases lay between the germline ends. The CDR3 loop is CASSLGPQISGNTIYF. The CDR3, as DNA: TGTGCCAGCAGTTTGGGGCCTCAGATCTCTGGAAACACCATATATTTT.

The chain joins TRBV7-9 to TRBJ2-7; D is unresolved. CDR1 and CDR2 from the germline V gene are SEHNR and FQNEAQ (reference sequence). Trimming took off 1 base at V and 7 bases at J, with 8 bases between the two ends. This CDR3 has 12 residues. The CDR3 DNA reads as TGTGCCAGCAGCTTAGTAGGTTTGGAGCAGTACTTC. Protein: CASSLVGLEQYF.

This clonotype was seen ten or more times. This chain uses TRBV5-1 with TRBJ1-1; unclear D gene. Deletions cut 4 bases from V and 2 bases from J, with 12 bases between. The germline CDR1 and CDR2 sequences are SGHRS and YFSETQ. CDR3 length equals 14 residues. The CDR3 DNA is TGCGCCAGCAGCCTAAGGTATACCAACACTGAAGCTTTCTTT. This gives the protein CASSLRYTNTEAFF.

This clonotype was seen repeatedly, ten times or more. This chain links TRBV13 with TRBJ1-6, with D possibly being TRBD1 (6 bases). The CDR3 has 14 amino acids. Between the trimmed V and J ends, which lost 2 bases and 10 bases, there was a span of 12 bases. Per the germline V gene, CDR1 is PRHDT and CDR2 is FYEKMQ (reference sequence). The CDR3 DNA sequence: TGTGCCAGCAGCTTACAGGGGTCGGACTCACCCCTCCACTTT. Its protein is CASSLQGSDSPLHF.

The chain has TRBV10-3 and TRBJ2-2, with 13 bases that match TRBD2. From germline, CDR1 is ENHRY and CDR2 SYGVKD. CDR3 size: 15 residues. With V trimmed by 4 bases and J by 5 bases, 1 base remained unmatched. CDR3 protein: CAISGTSGRTGELFF. DNA of the CDR3: TGTGCCATCAGTGGGACTAGCGGGAGAACCGGGGAGCTGTTTTTT.

J is TRBJ2-3 and V is TRBV28, with 15 bases lining up with TRBD2. Germline loops: CDR1 MDHEN, CDR2 SYDVKM. The CDR3 is made up of 18 amino acids. Germline trimming cut 6 bases from V and 0 bases from J; bases unmatched to any gene: 7. For the CDR3, the DNA is TGTGCCAGCAGCAAAGGACTAGCGGGAGGGCCTAGCACAGATACGCAGTATTTT. Translation gives CASSKGLAGGPSTDTQYF.

This clonotype has a count of ten or more. The V gene is TRBV7-3, the J gene TRBJ1-1; TRBD1 aligns across 7 bases. This CDR3 has 14 residues. Unmatched junction bases numbered 8, after V lost 3 bases and J lost 7 bases. Germline lookup yields CDR1 SGHTA and CDR2 FQGTGA. The CDR3 loop is CASSFGDRQGEAFF. CDR3 nucleotide sequence: TGTGCCAGCAGCTTTGGGGACCGACAGGGTGAAGCTTTCTTT.

This clonotype was detected many times. This chain connects TRBV20-1 to TRBJ2-1; TRBD2 might be the D (5 bases). The CDR3 is made up of 16 amino acids. Trimming removed 6 bases at V and 4 bases at J, with 22 bases between. The germline V gene encodes CDR1 DFQATT and CDR2 SNEGSKA (reference sequence). Here the CDR3 reads CSAHPGGSGGYNEQFF. The CDR3 coding sequence is TGCAGTGCCCACCCTGGCGGATCCGGCGGGTACAATGAGCAGTTCTTC.

This clonotype showed up just a few times. V gene TRBV6-2 or TRBV6-3 combines with J gene TRBJ2-7; unclear D gene. V was cut by 4 bases and J by 2 bases, with 9 bases left in between. Germline CDR1 MNHEY, CDR2 SVGEGT. CDR3 length: 13 residues. The CDR3 sequence: CASSSPATYEQYF. DNA for the CDR3: TGTGCCAGCAGTTCTCCAGCAACCTACGAGCAGTACTTC.